The clone carrying this T cell receptor beta chain was counted a single time. Antigen: not known. These data originate in a study of T cell responses to AZD1222 COVID-19 vaccine. Overall study findings and caveats: The CD4 TCRs associated with vaccination extended across spike and predominated at 160-218 and 743-854. Possibly, clonal diversity was underestimated; donors were largely white British and included more females.

Germline V CDR1 and CDR2: SEHNR, FQNEAQ (reference sequence). V was trimmed by 6 bases and J by 5 bases, leaving 16 bases between them. This CDR3 is 14 amino acids long. Here immunoSEQ multiplex PCR was the method, and the copy in TCRdb shows in-frame clones only, minus some. Of about 68,000 clones detected, about 88% appear once; the ten largest clones hold about 8%. This sequence joins TRBV7-9 and TRBJ1-1; D ambiguous. This sample comprised peripheral blood, obtained on day 0 of AZD1222 vaccination. The sequence was obtained from an adult in good health. The CDR3 protein is CASSPGSHRTEAFF. The CDR3 DNA sequence: TGTGCCAGCAGTCCCGGGAGCCATAGGACTGAAGCTTTCTTT.